Below, one T cell receptor beta chain is given with its context. There are 16 residues in the CDR3. Germline CDR1 is MGHRA and CDR2 is YSYEKL. Between the trimmed V and J ends, which lost 4 bases and 4 bases, there was a span of 18 bases. Method: immunoSEQ multiplex PCR; TCRdb's copy keeps in-frame clones and lacks some. The table has 60,000 to 65,000 clones, around 84% seen once. The entry originates in a study of OX40 agonist ivuxolimab in advanced cancers. The sequencing here drew on CD4+ or CD8+ T cells sorted from blood, taken in a trial of the OX40 agonist ivuxolimab. This chain links TRBV4-1 with TRBJ2-3; D gene uncertain. The sequence was obtained from an adult with an advanced solid tumor such as melanoma, head and neck, liver or kidney cancer. CDR3 loop: CASSPSQKSLPDTQYF. The CDR3 coding sequence is TGCGCCAGCAGCCCTAGTCAGAAATCTCTCCCAGATACGCAGTATTTT.